Listed below are T cell receptor beta chains from one sample, sequenced in a study of blood T cell repertoires in COVID-19. TCRdb's copy holds only in-frame clones and misses some; the assay was immunoSEQ multiplex PCR. Among about 29,000 clones listed, approximately 80% were seen once. Material: peripheral blood. The receptor set was obtained from a woman aged 70-85 years with acute or convalescent COVID-19. Each CDR3 is given with its conserved first and last residue.

v_call: TRBV29-1; j_call: TRBJ1-4; cdr3_aa: CSVNHGGGNEKLFF
v_call: TRBV12-3/TRBV12-4; j_call: TRBJ2-1; cdr3_aa: CASSSTPYNEQFF
v_call: TRBV4-2; j_call: TRBJ2-1; cdr3_aa: CASSPGGTTLRGDNEQFF
v_call: TRBV29-1; j_call: TRBJ1-5; cdr3_aa: CSAGDRINQPQHF
v_call: TRBV18; j_call: TRBJ2-3; cdr3_aa: CASSPPSGGTDTQYF
v_call: TRBV14; j_call: TRBJ2-1; cdr3_aa: CASSPSGSWYNEQFF
v_call: TRBV3-1/TRBV3-2; j_call: TRBJ1-1; cdr3_aa: CASSPFLGHNTEAFF
v_call: TRBV2; j_call: TRBJ2-3; cdr3_aa: CASSITRVGADTQYF
v_call: TRBV7-2; j_call: TRBJ2-2; cdr3_aa: CASKGGANTGELFF
v_call: TRBV7-2; j_call: TRBJ2-7; cdr3_aa: CASSLSAKGEQYF
v_call: TRBV4-2; j_call: TRBJ2-5; cdr3_aa: CASSQELAGQETQYF
v_call: TRBV9; j_call: TRBJ1-2; cdr3_aa: CASSVGAGNYGYTF
v_call: TRBV29-1; j_call: TRBJ2-3; cdr3_aa: CSVGSGRADTQYF
v_call: TRBV21-1; j_call: TRBJ2-5; cdr3_aa: CASSTGGLAGGETQYF
v_call: TRBV28; j_call: TRBJ2-5; cdr3_aa: CASSSPRTSGSAETQYF
v_call: TRBV2; j_call: TRBJ2-1; cdr3_aa: CASGAASGGPGYNEQFF
v_call: TRBV6-2/TRBV6-3; j_call: TRBJ1-2; cdr3_aa: CASSYSPGGLNGYTF
v_call: TRBV11-2; j_call: TRBJ1-6; cdr3_aa: CASSFKGGAWSYNSPLHF
v_call: TRBV29-1; j_call: TRBJ1-1; cdr3_aa: CSVEAGGTEAFF
v_call: TRBV27; j_call: TRBJ2-1; cdr3_aa: CASRSPEDRNEQFF
v_call: TRBV4-2; j_call: TRBJ1-6; cdr3_aa: CASSPQGADSPLHF
v_call: TRBV13; j_call: TRBJ2-5; cdr3_aa: CASSLLAGLQETQYF
v_call: TRBV5-1; j_call: TRBJ1-5; cdr3_aa: CASSLEGTWNQPQHF
v_call: TRBV6-6; j_call: TRBJ2-5; cdr3_aa: CASSYGQAARETQYF
v_call: TRBV7-8; j_call: TRBJ2-7; cdr3_aa: CASSLALTGGLSYEQYF
v_call: TRBV4-1; j_call: TRBJ1-1; cdr3_aa: CASSQEQRVGKNTEAFF
v_call: TRBV5-1; j_call: TRBJ2-2; cdr3_aa: CASTAGTETGELFF
v_call: TRBV11-2; j_call: TRBJ2-1; cdr3_aa: CASSFTSGSSVDNEQFF
v_call: TRBV19; j_call: TRBJ2-1; cdr3_aa: CASSIGRYNEQFF
v_call: TRBV5-1; j_call: TRBJ1-6; cdr3_aa: CASSGGTGVYNSPLHF
v_call: TRBV30; j_call: TRBJ2-7; cdr3_aa: CAWSPGTSETRYF